This T cell receptor (beta chain) was sequenced during a study of blood T cell repertoires in COVID-19. Study background: The United States, Italy and Spain provided the acute and convalescent COVID-19 samples. Nucleic acid was either cDNA or gDNA, and it came from T cells, B-cell-depleted T cells, or PBMCs.

Sequenced by immunoSEQ multiplex PCR; TCRdb stores in-frame clones only, minus some. Of over 55,000 clones in the sample, 85% to 90% were seen once. The CDR3 is made up of 14 amino acids. After removal of 6 bases from V and 8 bases from J, the junction contained 7 bases not matched to a gene. Germline CDR1 is MNHEY and CDR2 is SMNVEV (reference sequence). The receptor was isolated from a man between 45 and 60 years old with active COVID-19. What was sequenced was peripheral blood. The chain links TRBV27 to TRBJ1-6, with 7 bases identical to TRBD1. CDR3 amino acids: CASRLGGGDSPLHF. DNA of the CDR3: TGTGCCAGCAGACTAGGGGGCGGGGATTCACCCCTCCACTTT.